The 13 T cell receptor beta chains presented below share a single source sample, sequenced in a study of blood T cell repertoires in COVID-19. The protocol was immunoSEQ multiplex PCR, while the TCRdb copy is restricted to in-frame clones and leaves out a portion. Of fewer than 130,000 clones listed, approximately 70% are singletons. The sequenced material came from peripheral blood. These receptors originate from a woman aged 55-70 years with acute or convalescent COVID-19.

The chain couples TRBV20-1 to TRBJ1-2; D is uncertain. This CDR3 has 10 amino acids. V was clipped by 4 bases and J by 8 bases, with 8 bases between them. Germline V gene data show CDR1 as DFQATT and CDR2 as SNEGSKA (reference sequence). CDR3 sequence (DNA): TGCAGTGCTATCAATTTCGGCTACACCTTC. This gives the protein CSAINFGYTF.

V and J are TRBV3-1 (or the pseudogene TRBV3-2) and TRBJ2-3; 7 bases align to TRBD2. The CDR3 length is 13 residues. The germline gives CDR1 LGHDT, CDR2 YNNKEL (reference sequence). V trimming: 1 base; J trimming: 10 bases; junction bases outside the gene matches: 5. The CDR3, as DNA: TGTGCCAGCAGCCAAGCCGGACTAGTAGCGCAGTATTTT. This translates into CASSQAGLVAQYF.

The rearrangement links TRBV2 to TRBJ1-5; 9 nucleotides line up with TRBD1. The CDR3 extends over 15 amino acids. Trimming at V came to 6 bases and at J to 6 bases, leaving 9 bases not matched to a gene. Germline V gives CDR1 SNHLY, CDR2 FYNNEI. The CDR3 DNA sequence: TGTGCCAGCAGACCCGGGACAGGGAGCGTTCAGCCCCAGCATTTT. Protein sequence: CASRPGTGSVQPQHF.

This clone came up a few times. The chain links TRBV7-3 to TRBJ2-2, with 7 bases fitting TRBD1. The CDR3 extends over 13 amino acids. V dropped 5 bases and J dropped 8; count of bases not matched to a gene: 5. Germline-derived CDR1 and CDR2 are SGHTA and FQGTGA. The CDR3 sequence: CASSKDRAGELFF. CDR3 bases: TGTGCCAGCAGCAAAGACAGGGCGGGGGAGCTGTTTTTT. Filled out from reference TRBV7-3 and TRBJ2-2, the complete variable domain reads GAGVSQTPSNKVTEKGKYVELRCDPISGHTALYWYRQSLGQGPEFLIYFQGTGAADDSGLPNDRFFAVRPEGSVSTLKIQRTERGDSAVYLCASSKDRAGELFFGEGSRLTVL.

J is TRBJ2-1 and V is TRBV4-2, with 15 bases matching TRBD2. Germline V CDR1 and CDR2: LGHNA, YNFKEQ. CDR3 length equals 15 residues. V shed 0 bases and J 13 bases; nucleotides not matched to a gene: 4. CDR3 residues: CASSQEGLAGGLQFF. CDR3 in DNA: TGTGCCAGCAGCCAAGAGGGACTAGCGGGAGGTCTCCAGTTCTTC.

This clone was detected only a few times. V and J are TRBV4-1 and TRBJ1-1; no firm D call. Looked up from germline, CDR1 is MGHRA and CDR2 is YSYEKL. The V end lost 3 bases, the J end lost 5 bases, and 13 bases lay between the germline ends. The CDR3 contains 14 residues. CDR3 DNA: TGCGCCAGCAGCCAGTCGGGTCCGTGGACTGAAGCTTTCTTT. It codes for CASSQSGPWTEAFF.

Only one count was recorded for this clone. This chain links TRBV7-6 with TRBJ2-7; TRBD1 matches 9 bases. This CDR3 region has 15 residues. The germline CDR1 and CDR2 sequences are SGHVS and FNYEAQ. V trimming: 5 bases; J trimming: 0 bases; junction bases outside the gene matches: 5. The CDR3 region is CASSVGQGSSYEQYF. CDR3 in DNA: TGTGCCAGCAGCGTAGGACAGGGGAGCTCCTACGAGCAGTACTTC.

This chain links TRBV3-1 (or the pseudogene TRBV3-2) with TRBJ2-5; D not resolved. The germline gives CDR1 LGHDT, CDR2 YNNKEL (reference sequence). The CDR3 runs 12 residues. Trimming took 4 bases from V and 2 from J, leaving 5 bases between them. The CDR3: CASSPRQETQYF. The CDR3 nucleotides read TGTGCCAGCAGCCCACGGCAAGAGACCCAGTACTTC.

The chain joins TRBV5-1 to TRBJ1-1; tentative D call: TRBD1 (5 bases). Germline lookup yields CDR1 SGHRS and CDR2 YFSETQ. With 4 bases removed from V and 6 bases from J, the gap between germline ends came to 16 bases. The CDR3 has 14 residues. The CDR3 DNA reads as TGCGCCAGCAGCCTTCAGGGAGGGGTTCCTGAAGCTTTCTTT. Translation gives CASSLQGGVPEAFF.

The chain has TRBV10-3 and TRBJ1-6; D possibly corresponds to TRBD1 (5 bases). CDR3 length: 17 amino acids. The V end was cut by 1 base, the J end by 7 bases, with 17 bases between. Germline-derived CDR1 and CDR2 are ENHRY and SYGVKD. Written as DNA, the CDR3 is TGTGCCATCAGTGAGTTTCAGGGAAGCCACGTCAATTCACCCCTCCACTTT. Translated: CAISEFQGSHVNSPLHF.

The chain joins TRBV19 to TRBJ1-1, with a tentative D call TRBD1 (6 bases). V lost 0 bases to trimming and J lost 4 bases, with 9 bases between them. The CDR3 consists of 14 residues. Germline values: CDR1 LNHDA, CDR2 SQIVND (reference sequence). The CDR3 bases are TGTGCCAGTAGTATAGACCCAGGGGTCACTGAAGCTTTCTTT. Protein sequence: CASSIDPGVTEAFF.

CDR3 DNA sequence: TGTGCCAGCAGCCCCCGCGTGGTGTCTGGAAACACCATATATTTT. Its translation: CASSPRVVSGNTIYF. This chain links TRBV7-2 with TRBJ1-3; D is ambiguous. The CDR3 is made up of 15 amino acids. The germline gives CDR1 SGHTA, CDR2 FQGNSA. V was trimmed by 5 bases and J by 1 base, leaving 12 bases between them.

V gene TRBV7-3 combines with J gene TRBJ2-2; D might be TRBD1 (6 bases). This CDR3 comprises 19 residues. Looked up from germline, CDR1 is SGHTA and CDR2 is FQGTGA. Trimming removed 4 bases at V and 2 bases at J, with 23 bases between. The CDR3 region is CASSSPPGQGSLNTGELFF. The CDR3 DNA reads TGTGCCAGCAGCTCCCCCCCTGGCCAGGGGTCGCTTAACACCGGGGAGCTGTTTTTT.